This TCR beta chain was retrieved from a study of shared clonotypes between healthy human individuals. Study-level results: In several donors, 4.5% to 5.5% of naive CD4 clonotypes appeared in common.

This clone was observed a handful of times. The antigen remains unidentified. The CDR3 runs to 14 residues. Germline CDR1 and CDR2: LGHNA and YNFKEQ. Losses at the gene ends were 2 bases for V and 7 bases for J; bases not matched to a gene: 7. The data were produced by immunoSEQ multiplex PCR, yet TCRdb's version contains in-frame clones alone and is incomplete. The table records about 1.1 million clones, 70% to 80% of them present only once. The chain joins TRBV4-2 to TRBJ1-2; 7 bases map to TRBD1. The sequencing sample was made of memory CD4+ T cells from PBMCs. Subset described: CD45RA-negative fraction. The sequence came from a man aged 18 to 30 in good health. Some clones in this sample may be carry-over from other donors' samples. CDR3 DNA: TGTGCCAGCAGCCAACTTGACAGGGCCGCTGGCTACACCTTC. Translation: CASSQLDRAAGYTF.